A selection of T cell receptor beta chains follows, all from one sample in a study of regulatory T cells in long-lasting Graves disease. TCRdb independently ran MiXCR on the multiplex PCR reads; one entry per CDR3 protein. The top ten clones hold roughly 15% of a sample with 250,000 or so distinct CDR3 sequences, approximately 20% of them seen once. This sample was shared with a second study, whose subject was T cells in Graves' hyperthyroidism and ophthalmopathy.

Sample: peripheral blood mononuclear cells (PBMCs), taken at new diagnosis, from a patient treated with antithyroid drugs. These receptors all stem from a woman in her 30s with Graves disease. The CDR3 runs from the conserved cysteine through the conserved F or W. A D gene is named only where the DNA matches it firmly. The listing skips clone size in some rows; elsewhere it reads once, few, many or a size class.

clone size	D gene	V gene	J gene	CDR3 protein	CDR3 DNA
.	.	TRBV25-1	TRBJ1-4	CASSDLGPKWPNEKLFF	TGTGCCAGCAGTGACCTTGGACCGAAGTGGCCTAATGAAAAACTGTTTTTT
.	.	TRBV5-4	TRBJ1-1	CASTWGLGGNTEAFF	TGTGCCAGCACTTGGGGGTTGGGGGGGAACACTGAAGCTTTCTTT
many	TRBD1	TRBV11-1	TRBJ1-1	CASSLGDRRNTEAFF	TGTGCCAGCAGCTTGGGGGACAGGAGGAACACTGAAGCTTTCTTT
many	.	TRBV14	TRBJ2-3	CASSRDLPTWDTQYF	TGTGCCAGCAGCCGGGACCTTCCTACTTGGGATACGCAGTATTTT
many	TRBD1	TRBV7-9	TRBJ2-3	CASRMRDRGPTQYF	TGTGCCAGCAGAATGAGGGACAGGGGGCCTACGCAGTATTTT
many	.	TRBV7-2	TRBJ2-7	CASSLGHGSSYEQYF	TGTGCCAGCAGCTTAGGGCACGGAAGCTCCTACGAGCAGTACTTC
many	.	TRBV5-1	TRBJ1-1	CASRMEGREAFF	TGCGCCAGCAGAATGGAAGGGAGGGAAGCTTTCTTT
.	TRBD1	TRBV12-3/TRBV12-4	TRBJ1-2	CASSLGQGAQAGYTF	TGTGCCAGCAGTTTAGGGCAGGGGGCGCAGGCTGGCTACACCTTC
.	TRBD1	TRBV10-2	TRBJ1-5	CASRSGTGRNQPQHF	TGCGCCAGCAGATCCGGGACAGGGAGAAATCAGCCCCAGCATTTT
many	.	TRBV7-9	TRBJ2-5	CASSFGQGPGTQYF	TGTGCCAGCAGCTTTGGCCAGGGACCGGGGACCCAGTACTTC
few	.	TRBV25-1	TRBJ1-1	CASRLPGGEAFF	TGTGCCAGCAGGCTCCCGGGGGGCGAAGCTTTCTTT
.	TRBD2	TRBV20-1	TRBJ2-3	CSAGTSGGVDTQYF	TGCAGTGCAGGGACTAGCGGGGGTGTAGATACGCAGTATTTT
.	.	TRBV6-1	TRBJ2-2	CASRAGTNTGELFF	TGTGCCAGCAGAGCCGGGACCAACACCGGGGAGCTGTTTTTT
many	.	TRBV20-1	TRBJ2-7	CSARVQGSTSYEQYF	TGCAGTGCTAGAGTCCAGGGGTCGACCTCCTACGAGCAGTACTTC
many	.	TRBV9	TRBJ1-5	CASSAHRADQPQHF	TGTGCCAGCAGCGCCCACAGGGCGGATCAGCCCCAGCATTTT
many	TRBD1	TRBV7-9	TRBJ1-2	CASSLWDRDYGYTF	TGTGCCAGCAGCTTATGGGACAGGGACTATGGCTACACCTTC
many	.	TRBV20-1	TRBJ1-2	CSADRANYGYTF	TGCAGTGCCGACCGAGCTAACTATGGCTACACCTTC
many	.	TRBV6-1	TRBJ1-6	CASSGTGRSYNSPLHF	TGTGCCAGCAGTGGAACAGGGCGCTCCTATAATTCACCCCTCCACTTT
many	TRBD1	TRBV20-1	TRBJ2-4	CSAIRGQKNIQYF	TGCAGTGCAATTCGGGGACAGAAAAACATTCAGTACTTC
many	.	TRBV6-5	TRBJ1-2	CASSYQDVASYGYTF	TGTGCCAGCAGTTACCAGGACGTTGCCAGCTATGGCTACACCTTC
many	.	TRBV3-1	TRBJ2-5	CASSQSTRYKETQYF	TGTGCCAGCAGCCAATCTACCCGGTATAAAGAGACCCAGTACTTC
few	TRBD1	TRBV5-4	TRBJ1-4	CASRPDRGHEKLFF	TGTGCCAGCAGACCCGACAGGGGGCACGAAAAACTGTTTTTT
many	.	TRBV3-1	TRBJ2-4	CASSPPGGLAKNIQYF	TGTGCCAGCAGCCCCCCTGGGGGGCTAGCCAAAAACATTCAGTACTTC